This T cell receptor (beta chain) is from a study of shared clonotypes between healthy human individuals. Looking at the study overall: Donors were two women and three men aged 18 to 49.

The naive CD8 fraction comprised CD45RO-negative cells positively selected for CCR7 and excluded terminally differentiated effector memory CD45RA+ cells. Comments on this clone: Its target is unknown.

Study-wide results and limits: As a rule, naive subsets had a larger estimated richness than memory subsets. It was the non-shared clonotypes that had lower generation probabilities than clonotypes shared by all four donors.

A deep-level run was used for the assay. Using immunoSEQ multiplex PCR, the repertoire was profiled, and TCRdb retains in-frame clones only, with some absent. The sample consists of some 2 million clones, about 95% of them appearing once. Germline CDR1 SGHDN, CDR2 FVKESK. V lost 1 base, J lost 6 bases, and 9 bases lay in between. This CDR3 comprises 14 residues. The receptor's source is a man aged 18 to 30 in good health. V and J are TRBV14 and TRBJ2-2, with D possibly matching TRBD2 (5 bases). The sequenced sample consisted of naive CD8+ T cells sorted from blood. CDR3 residues: CASSQAGYAGELFF. DNA for the CDR3: TGTGCCAGCAGCCAAGCGGGATACGCCGGGGAGCTGTTTTTT.